The 5 T cell receptor beta chains below were found in one sample sequenced in a study of T cells in Graves' hyperthyroidism and ophthalmopathy. What was amplified from RNA transcripts were TCR beta CDR3 regions. HTBI primers were used for first-round RT-PCR of the TCR CDR3. MiXCR, run by TCRdb on the multiplex PCR reads, gives a single entry per CDR3 protein. Of under 250,000 distinct CDR3 sequences in the sample, about a sixth were seen once. Sequences were obtained from blood. These receptors were taken from a woman between 50 and 59 years old with Graves' hyperthyroidism.

This clonotype occurred many times. This chain joins TRBV12-5 and TRBJ2-3, with a possible D match to TRBD2 (6 bases). V gave up 1 base and J gave up 0 bases, with 17 bases separating them. Germline V gene sequence: CDR1 LGHNT, CDR2 FRNRAP. CDR3 length equals 18 residues. The CDR3 nucleotides are TGTGCTAGTGGTTTGGCGACGACTGCGGGGCCTAGCACAGATACGCAGTATTTT. Protein sequence: CASGLATTAGPSTDTQYF. The entire variable domain, with the rest obtained from reference TRBV12-5 and TRBJ2-3, is as follows: DARVTQTPRHKVTEMGQEVTMRCQPILGHNTVFWYRQTMMQGLELLAYFRNRAPLDDSGMPKDRFSAEMPDATLATLKIQPSEPRDSAVYFCASGLATTAGPSTDTQYFGPGTRLTVL.

There are many counts of this clonotype. V usage is TRBV12-3 or TRBV12-4 and J usage is TRBJ2-5; TRBD2 aligns across 7 bases. J gave up 5 bases and V 3 bases, and 9 bases lay outside the gene matches. The CDR3 extends over 15 amino acids. In DNA, the CDR3 is TGTGCCAGCAGTTTTATATACGGGGGAGGGGAGACCCAGTACTTC. Encoded protein: CASSFIYGGGETQYF.

This clonotype was seen at least ten times. Since a much larger clone is just one base distant, this may be a read error. The chain employs TRBV28 and TRBJ1-5; D gene ambiguous. V was trimmed by 5 bases and J by 5 bases, leaving 4 bases between them. The CDR3 sequence is 11 residues long. Germline CDR1 and CDR2: MDHEN and SYDVKM. CDR3 loop: CASSLHQPQHF. As DNA, the CDR3 is TGTGCCAGCAGTCTGCATCAGCCCCAGCATTTT.

The chain has TRBV28 and TRBJ2-7, with a possible D match to TRBD2 (5 bases). This CDR3 is built from 13 residues. CDR1 MDHEN and CDR2 SYDVKM come from the germline V gene. Trimming removed 10 bases at V and 7 bases at J, with 20 bases between. CDR3 residues: CATSRGAEGEQYF. CDR3 DNA: TGTGCCACCTCACGGGGAGCGGAAGGAGAGCAGTACTTC.

The table lists this clonotype with many counts. This chain joins TRBV28 and TRBJ2-7; D not certain. Germline-derived CDR1 and CDR2 are MDHEN and SYDVKM. V was clipped by 6 bases and J by 0 bases, with 18 bases between them. The CDR3 has 16 amino acids. CDR3 bases: TGTGCCAGCAGACAACAGATGACGCCGAGCTCCTACGAGCAGTACTTC. It specifies CASRQQMTPSSYEQYF.